This T cell receptor beta chain emerged from a study of T cells in Graves' hyperthyroidism and ophthalmopathy (dated by TCRdb to about 2019). Study-wide context: Peripheral blood samples were taken at initial diagnosis, before any treatment was given. TCR V-J signatures able to tell the groups apart were searched for in a discovery cohort of 100 patients, of whom fewer than 45 had Graves' ophthalmopathy and 55 to 60 had stable Graves' hyperthyroidism. Prospective prediction of ophthalmopathy was tested in an independent validation cohort consisting of 18 hyperthyroidism patients and 17 patients who later progressed to ophthalmopathy. In several Graves' hyperthyroidism patients, the study also compared T-cell repertoires from thyroid tissue with T-cell repertoires from blood. Following sampling, methimazole starting at 30 mg daily was given to hyperthyroidism patients, and high-dose intravenous methylprednisolone was given to ophthalmopathy patients. The paper describes TCR Vbeta CDR3 sequencing of around 130 peripheral blood samples, made up of 43 ophthalmopathy patients, roughly 80 hyperthyroidism patients and 17 progressor patients. The 90 or so discovery patients were randomly split 7:3 into training and test sets.

At least ten counts were recorded for this clonotype. Its antigen is still unknown. Nothing much larger sits one base from this clone, and base qualities are not available. The TCR beta CDR3 regions were amplified from RNA transcripts. A first-round RT-PCR of the TCR CDR3 used the HTBI primer set with the Qiagen OneStep RT-PCR kit. Libraries were constructed in a second round of multiplex PCR, after which size selection and purification were performed. Libraries were sequenced paired-end with 100 bp reads on an Illumina HiSeq2000. In the source study's methods: SOAPnuke was used to process the raw data, throwing out any read that contained adapters or uncalled bases, had a mean Phred below 15, or lacked an exact constant-primer or identifier match. COPE v1.2.5 was used to merge the high-quality paired reads, and each unique nucleotide sequence was defined as a clonotype. Clonotypes were aligned to IMGT TRBV, TRBD and TRBJ reference segments using MiTCR v1.1. Only V-J combinations with frequency above 0.0001, covering approximately 99% of repertoires, were analysed. The TCS score was defined as F50 (clonal expansion) divided by E x V (chaos), with BLOSUM62-based TCRdist calculated between CDR3 peptides within each V-J. Welch's t-statistics and random forest reduced roughly 530 V-J features to some 14, which were used in a naive Bayes classifier (R e1071). TCRdb trimmed public reads at Q25 via fastp, called clones via MiXCR and kept in-frame beta chains. Records with the same CDR3 protein are collapsed into one entry carrying the most frequent genes and DNA. The V and J calls here are based on TCRdb, not the publication. This sample comprises about 460,000 distinct CDR3 sequences, 22% of them detected only once. 45% to 50% of the sample is in the top ten clones.

Germline trimming amounts to 6 bases on V and 6 bases on J, with 7 as the count of junction bases outside the gene matches. The CDR3 spans 14 residues, from the cysteine through the phenylalanine. Solely the CDR3 DNA is kept, with 42 bases framed from the first base. Looking up the germline V gene yields CDR1 MDHEN and CDR2 SYDVKM. Ophthalmopathy patients had moderately to severely active disease, Clinical Activity Score of at least 3, NOSPECS grade of at least 4, and duration under 3 months. The study excluded patients with uncontrolled infections, other autoimmune diseases, pregnancy or lactation. Clinical symptoms, serum thyroxine and TRAb, thyroid ultrasound, and orbital computed tomography formed the basis for the diagnoses. PBMCs were separated from 8 to 10 ml of fresh peripheral blood using Ficoll-Paque density gradient centrifugation. Total RNA was extracted with Trizol reagent, and quality was checked on an Agilent 2100 Bioanalyzer.

On the study overall, not on this receptor specifically: During validation, the model predicted progression to ophthalmopathy a median of about 6.5 months ahead of onset, with just under 71% sensitivity and 72% to 80% specificity. A model built on a 13 V-J signature distinguished ophthalmopathy from stable hyperthyroidism, reaching 87.88% sensitivity and about 81% specificity in cross-validation and 80%/75% in testing. Sample size was not statistically predetermined, and investigators were not blinded to group allocation. Most expanded thyroid clonotypes (frequency above 0.001) were also detected in blood, a finding suggesting that blood repertoires may reflect thyroid immune responses.

The sequence was obtained from a woman between 70 and 85 years old with Graves' ophthalmopathy. The rearranged chain carries TRBV28 and TRBJ2-7; TRBD1 lines up with 11 middle nucleotides. Material for sequencing was blood. The CDR3 region: CASRKGQGVGEQYF. The nucleotides read TGTGCCAGCAGAAAGGGACAGGGGGTGGGCGAGCAGTACTTC.